This TCR beta chain was found in a study of blood T cell repertoires in COVID-19. The wider study: Specimens from acute and convalescent COVID-19 originated in the United States, Italy and Spain. Sample material is recorded as cDNA or gDNA derived from T cells, B-cell-depleted T cells, or PBMCs.

Authors' processing steps: Counts of nucleated cells, estimated from reference gene primer amplification, were obtained. Sequencing was performed with immunoSEQ multiplex PCR; in TCRdb, only in-frame clones are kept and a portion is missing. That table furnishes V, J and clone size, whereas the DNA furnished D and trimming. In the table there are over 25,000 clones, about 90% of which are singletons. The V gene's germline CDR1 is LNHDA and CDR2 SQIVND (reference sequence). CDR3 length: 16 residues. Unmatched junction bases numbered 8, after V lost 6 bases and J lost 1 base. The TCR originated in a human donor in a cohort sampled during active COVID-19. The chain is built from TRBV19 and TRBJ2-4; 8 bases align to TRBD2. What was sequenced was peripheral blood. The CDR3 loop is CASSIFGGGAKNIQYF. CDR3 nucleotide sequence: TGTGCCAGTAGCATATTCGGGGGGGGTGCCAAAAACATTCAGTACTTC.